Below, 22 T cell receptor beta chains from the same sample are listed, as sequenced in a study of T cell changes during pregnancy in multiple sclerosis. Sequencing used immunoSEQ multiplex PCR; TCRdb keeps in-frame clones, though not all of them. The sample yields approximately 74,000 clones, 70% to 90% seen once. This specimen was peripheral blood, taken before pregnancy. The receptors shown here come from a female donor with multiple sclerosis, enrolled in a pregnancy study.

V usage is TRBV7-2 and J usage is TRBJ1-2; 8 bases line up with TRBD1. Per the germline V gene, CDR1 is SGHTA and CDR2 is FQGNSA. Trimming cost V 5 bases and J 8 bases; bases outside gene matches: 10. The CDR3 covers 14 residues. CDR3 in amino acids: CASSHNPDRAGYTF. As DNA, the CDR3 is TGTGCCAGCAGCCATAACCCGGACAGGGCCGGCTACACCTTC.

The chain combines TRBV18 with TRBJ2-7, with D possibly TRBD2 on 5 matching bases. The germline CDR1 and CDR2 sequences are KGHSH and LQKENI. Trimming removed 0 bases from V and 5 bases from J, with 14 bases in between. The CDR3 loop spans 15 amino acids. The CDR3 region is CASSPPEADYHEQYF. The CDR3 DNA sequence: TGTGCCAGCTCACCACCGGAGGCAGATTACCACGAGCAGTACTTC.

This clone came up once. The chain carries TRBV30 and TRBJ2-1; 8 nucleotides line up with TRBD1. Losses at the gene ends were 2 bases for V and 0 bases for J; bases not matched to a gene: 3. There are 15 residues in the CDR3. In germline, CDR1 is GTSNPN, CDR2 SVGIG (reference sequence). CDR3 in amino acids: CAWSRGTGSYNEQFF. The CDR3 nucleotides read TGTGCCTGGAGTAGGGGGACAGGCTCCTACAATGAGCAGTTCTTC.

The chain couples TRBV5-1 to TRBJ2-5; TRBD1 matches 8 bases. The J segment lost 2 bases and the V segment lost 5 bases, leaving 11 bases of the junction unmatched. CDR1 is SGHRS and CDR2 is YFSETQ in the germline V gene. This CDR3 region has 16 residues. This CDR3 is CASSTRARGLQETQYF. The CDR3 DNA reads TGCGCCAGCAGTACCCGGGCCAGGGGGCTTCAAGAGACCCAGTACTTC.

This sequence joins TRBV9 and TRBJ1-5; 7 positions match TRBD1. The V segment lost 0 bases and the J segment 3 bases; nucleotides outside the gene matches: 6. The CDR3 runs 16 residues. CDR1 SGDLS and CDR2 YYNGEE come from the germline V gene. This CDR3 reads CASSVGPTGANQPQHF. In nucleotides, the CDR3 is TGTGCCAGCAGCGTAGGGCCTACAGGGGCCAATCAGCCCCAGCATTTT.

The CDR3 nucleotides read TGTGCCAGCAGCCGGGGACAGGGCCTATCTAACACTGAAGCTTTCTTT. This codes for CASSRGQGLSNTEAFF. The chain is built from TRBV5-5 and TRBJ1-1; 9 nucleotides agree with TRBD1. J was trimmed by 2 bases and V by 4 bases; bases with no gene match: 9. There are 16 residues in the CDR3. Germline V gene sequence: CDR1 SGHKS, CDR2 YYEKEE (reference sequence).

Written as DNA, the CDR3 is TGCAGCGTACCCGGGACAGGGGGTGGCTACACCTTC. Translation: CSVPGTGGGYTF. This chain joins TRBV29-1 and TRBJ1-2; 11 positions agree with TRBD1. In germline, CDR1 is SQVTM, CDR2 ANQGSEA. The CDR3 runs to 12 residues. V trimming: 6 bases; J trimming: 7 bases; junction bases outside the gene matches: 4.

This chain links TRBV6-5 with TRBJ2-7; possible D gene TRBD2, 5 bases. Germline CDR1 and CDR2: MNHEY and SVGAGI. The V end was cut by 0 bases, the J end by 4 bases, with 13 bases between. This CDR3 has 15 residues. The CDR3 protein is CASSYSWTDFYEQYF. The CDR3 DNA is TGTGCCAGCAGTTACTCGTGGACTGATTTTTACGAGCAGTACTTC.

This clone appeared a single time. This chain connects TRBV11-2 to TRBJ2-2; 9 bases are a match to TRBD2. Per the germline V gene, CDR1 is SGHAT and CDR2 is FQNNGV. J gave up 2 bases and V 4 bases, and 5 bases lay outside the gene matches. CDR3 length: 16 residues. The CDR3 loop is CASSSKREVNTGELFF. CDR3 nucleotide sequence: TGTGCCAGCAGCTCCAAGCGGGAGGTAAACACCGGGGAGCTGTTTTTT.

This clone was counted a single time. The chain is built from TRBV7-9 and TRBJ2-2; 7 bases map to TRBD2. CDR1 SEHNR and CDR2 FQNEAQ come from the germline V gene (reference sequence). V dropped 5 bases and J dropped 5; count of bases not matched to a gene: 8. CDR3 length equals 15 residues. The CDR3: CASSPREGLTGELFF. The CDR3 coding sequence is TGTGCCAGCAGCCCCAGGGAGGGTTTAACCGGGGAGCTGTTTTTT.

A single count supports this clone. The chain joins TRBV6-5 to TRBJ2-3, with D maybe TRBD2 (5 bases). The CDR3 runs 13 residues. Germline values: CDR1 MNHEY, CDR2 SVGAGI. The V and J ends lost 4 bases and 2 bases respectively, with 7 bases between them. CDR3 sequence (DNA): TGTGCCAGCAGTTGGGGAGTCACAGATACGCAGTATTTT. Its protein product is CASSWGVTDTQYF.

CDR3 nucleotides: TGCGCCAGCAGCCAAGATTCGGTCAGGGGACAGCCCCAGCATTTT. Amino acids: CASSQDSVRGQPQHF. The J gene is TRBJ1-5, the V gene TRBV4-1; TRBD1 might be the D (6 bases). The CDR3 is 15 amino acids. Looked up from germline, CDR1 is MGHRA and CDR2 is YSYEKL. V was clipped by 0 bases and J by 7 bases, with 13 bases between them.

The CDR3 nucleotides are TGTGCCAGCAGTTCCTCGGGAGCGTCGGACTATGGCTACACCTTC. Encoded protein: CASSSSGASDYGYTF. The chain is built from TRBV27 and TRBJ1-2, with D unresolved. The CDR3 has 15 amino acids. Trimming cost V 4 bases and J 3 bases, with 15 bases left between them. Germline V gives CDR1 MNHEY, CDR2 SMNVEV (reference sequence).

A single count supports this clone. The chain couples TRBV5-5 to TRBJ2-2, with D unresolved. This CDR3 has 16 amino acids. Trimming removed 0 bases from V and 3 bases from J, with 12 bases in between. The germline V gene encodes CDR1 SGHKS and CDR2 YYEKEE (reference sequence). The CDR3 nucleotides are TGTGCCAGCAGCTTGGAACGGTCCTCCTACACCGGGGAGCTGTTTTTT. Translation: CASSLERSSYTGELFF.

The chain employs TRBV29-1 and TRBJ1-1; D ambiguous. Germline V gene data show CDR1 as SQVTM and CDR2 as ANQGSEA. V lost 5 bases and J lost 1, with 11 bases in between. This CDR3 has 13 amino acids. CDR3 region: CSVYPPGNTEAFF. The CDR3 nucleotides are TGCAGCGTTTACCCACCCGGGAACACTGAAGCTTTCTTT. The full variable domain, with the rest looked up from reference TRBV29-1 and TRBJ1-1, is SAVISQKPSRDICQRGTSLTIQCQVDSQVTMMFWYRQQPGQSLTLIATANQGSEATYESGFVIDKFPISRPNLTFSTLTVSNMSPEDSSIYLCSVYPPGNTEAFFGQGTRLTVV.

The chain joins TRBV19 to TRBJ2-1; 8 bases fit TRBD1. The CDR3 consists of 13 residues. The junction had 7 bases not matched to a gene; V was cut back by 6 bases and J by 9 bases. The germline gives CDR1 LNHDA, CDR2 SQIVND (reference sequence). CDR3 bases: TGTGCCAGTAGCCGGACAGGGCCGGTTGAGCAGTTCTTC. This codes for CASSRTGPVEQFF. Using reference TRBV19 and TRBJ2-1 for the parts outside the CDR3, the full variable domain is DGGITQSPKYLFRKEGQNVTLSCEQNLNHDAMYWYRQDPGQGLRLIYYSQIVNDFQKGDIAEGYSVSREKKESFPLTVTSAQKNPTAFYLCASSRTGPVEQFFGPGTRLTVL.

The chain combines TRBV6-6 with TRBJ1-5; 7 nucleotides match TRBD1. J gave up 6 bases and V 7 bases, and 6 bases lay outside the gene matches. CDR3 length: 13 residues. Germline assignment: CDR1 MNHNY and CDR2 SVGAGI (reference sequence). CDR3 sequence reads: CASTIQGRQPQHF. Written as DNA, the CDR3 is TGTGCCAGCACCATACAGGGGCGTCAGCCCCAGCATTTT.

This chain links TRBV30 with TRBJ1-6; no clear D. This CDR3 is built from 16 residues. Trimming stripped 0 bases from V and 8 bases from J, with 17 bases between. Germline loops: CDR1 GTSNPN, CDR2 SVGIG (reference sequence). The CDR3 is CAWSVPWERDYSPLHF. CDR3 sequence (DNA): TGTGCCTGGAGTGTACCCTGGGAGAGGGATTATTCACCCCTCCACTTT. The full variable domain, completed using reference TRBV30 and TRBJ1-6, is SQTIHQWPATLVQPVGSPLSLECTVEGTSNPNLYWYRQAAGRGLQLLFYSVGIGQISSEVPQNLSASRPQDRQFILSSKKLLLSDSGFYLCAWSVPWERDYSPLHFGNGTRLTVT.

The CDR3 region has the DNA TGTGCCAGTAGTATTGGACAGGGGGCCGAGCATAATTCACCCCTCCACTTT. Translated, it gives CASSIGQGAEHNSPLHF. This rearrangement joins TRBV19 to TRBJ1-6; TRBD1 matches 11 bases. The CDR3 contains 17 residues. Germline V gives CDR1 LNHDA, CDR2 SQIVND (reference sequence). Losses at the gene ends were 3 bases for V and 5 bases for J; bases not matched to a gene: 6.

The chain links TRBV4-3 to TRBJ1-5, with D hard to call. The ends were cut back, 0 bases at V and 0 bases at J, with 6 bases in the middle. The CDR3 runs to 15 residues. In germline, CDR1 is LGHNA, CDR2 YSLEER. CDR3 region: CASSQDIGSNQPQHF. CDR3 DNA sequence: TGCGCCAGCAGCCAAGATATCGGTAGCAATCAGCCCCAGCATTTT.

The chain links TRBV7-6 to TRBJ2-5; 8 bases line up with TRBD2. This CDR3 is 13 amino acids long. Per the germline V gene, CDR1 is SGHVS and CDR2 is FNYEAQ. Trimming at V came to 5 bases and at J to 1 base, leaving 0 bases not matched to a gene. The CDR3 sequence: CASSTSGQETQYF. Written as DNA, the CDR3 is TGTGCCAGCAGCACTAGCGGCCAAGAGACCCAGTACTTC.

The V call is TRBV4-3, the J call TRBJ2-7, with 10 bases that match TRBD1. The CDR3 is 14 residues long. From germline, CDR1 is LGHNA and CDR2 YSLEER. The V segment lost 4 bases and the J segment 6 bases; nucleotides outside the gene matches: 6. The CDR3 bases are TGCGCCAGCAGCCCCCGGGACAGGGGTTTCGAGCAGTACTTC. It encodes CASSPRDRGFEQYF.